The clone carrying this T cell receptor (beta chain) showed up just a few times. The target antigen is unknown. This specimen belongs to a study of T-cell memory formation after mild COVID-19. TCRdb ran MiXCR on the 5' RACE reads and lists one entry per CDR3 protein. Here the sample spans around 110,000 distinct CDR3 sequences, over 10% being singletons. Whole-study findings and limits: Chiefly within CM and EM were the contracting CD4+ clones; CD8+ ones were within EMRA.

The germline CDR1 and CDR2 sequences are PRHDT and FYEKMQ (reference sequence). The CDR3 runs 15 residues. Trimming stripped 3 bases from V and 0 bases from J, with 6 bases between. The origin of this receptor is an adult woman who had mild COVID-19 (a few samples of this study predate the infection). Cell type and time point are not known. Input material: PBMCs or a T cell subset sorted from them (not recorded which). This chain joins TRBV13 and TRBJ1-6; D possibly corresponds to TRBD1 (6 bases). Written as DNA, the CDR3 is TGTGCCAGCAGCTTGGACAGCTCCTATAATTCACCCCTCCACTTT. This gives the protein CASSLDSSYNSPLHF.